The 6 T cell receptor beta chains reported below all come from one sample, sequenced in a study of T cells in Graves' hyperthyroidism and ophthalmopathy (dated by TCRdb to about 2019). Receptor amplification or capture employed multiplex PCR. The run used an Illumina HiSeq 2000. Amplification of TCR beta CDR3 regions was carried out from RNA transcripts. The first round of RT-PCR for the TCR CDR3 was performed with the HTBI primer set and the Qiagen OneStep RT-PCR kit. TCRdb cleaned the public reads at Q25 with fastp, built clones with MiXCR and kept in-frame beta chains. When rows share a CDR3 protein, they turn into one entry using the most common DNA and genes. The sample table holds fewer than 450,000 distinct CDR3 sequences, of which over 12% were seen once. The ten largest clones add up to approximately 20% of the sample. The sample was blood. These TCRs come from a woman in her fifties or sixties with Graves' ophthalmopathy.

To note about this clonotype: A much bigger clone sits one base away, suggesting this may be a read error. The V and J genes are TRBV6-5 and TRBJ2-1, with 7 positions matching TRBD2. Germline CDR1 reads MNHEY; CDR2 reads SVGAGI. This CDR3 region has 16 residues. The CDR3, as DNA: TGTGCCGGCAGTTACGCGCGGGGGAGCTCCTACAATGAGCAGTTCTTC. Amino acids: CAGSYARGSSYNEQFF.

As regards this clonotype: A clone one base away is much larger, so this may be a read error. The chain has TRBV20-1 and TRBJ2-3, with 9 nucleotides matching TRBD2. From germline, CDR1 is DFQATT and CDR2 SNEGSKA (reference sequence). The CDR3 is 14 residues long. The CDR3 here is CSARGTSDTVTQYF. The CDR3 region has the DNA TGCAGTGCTAGAGGGACTAGCGACACAGTTACGCAGTATTTT.

This clonotype was counted ten times or more. The gene calls are TRBV7-8 and TRBJ2-7; the match to TRBD1 covers 8 bases. The CDR3 is made up of 15 amino acids. CDR1 is SGHVS, CDR2 FQNEAQ, per germline. With 4 bases clipped from V and 0 bases from J, the junction kept 5 bases outside the gene matches. The CDR3 region has the DNA TGTGCCAGCAGCTCCCGGGACAGGACCTCCTACGAGCAGTACTTC. Translation gives CASSSRDRTSYEQYF.

This clonotype was seen a handful of times. The chain carries TRBV28 and TRBJ2-1, with 7 nucleotides matching TRBD2. J gave up 3 bases and V 6 bases, and 5 bases lay outside the gene matches. The CDR3 sequence is 14 residues long. CDR1 is MDHEN, CDR2 SYDVKM, per germline. The CDR3 bases are TGTGCCAGCAGGCGGGAGAGGCTCTACAATGAGCAGTTCTTC. Amino acids: CASRRERLYNEQFF.

This clonotype was seen many times. The V call is TRBV28, the J call TRBJ1-1; 7 nucleotides line up with TRBD1. CDR1 is MDHEN, CDR2 SYDVKM, per germline. The CDR3 runs 17 residues. Unmatched junction bases numbered 12, after V lost 5 bases and J lost 0 bases. The CDR3 protein is CASSPEGQLMMNTEAFF. The CDR3 region has the DNA TGTGCCAGCAGTCCAGAGGGACAGCTAATGATGAACACTGAAGCTTTCTTT.

This chain uses TRBV7-3 with TRBJ2-3, with 11 positions matching TRBD2. In germline, CDR1 is SGHTA, CDR2 FQGTGA. Trimming took 5 bases from V and 0 from J; bases not matched to a gene: 7. This CDR3 region has 17 residues. The CDR3 protein is CASSPIRLAGSTDTQYF. The CDR3 nucleotides are TGTGCCAGCAGCCCAATTCGACTAGCGGGAAGCACAGATACGCAGTATTTT.